In this sample, the clone carrying this T cell receptor beta chain turned up many times. Its antigen is as yet unknown. Germline V CDR1 and CDR2: SEHNR, FQNEAQ (reference sequence). This CDR3 region has 13 residues. With 2 bases removed from V and 8 bases from J, the gap between germline ends came to 9 bases. Diagnosis relied on clinical symptoms, serum thyroxine, TRAb, thyroid ultrasound and orbital computed tomography. This sample was included in a study of Graves' ophthalmopathy and Graves' hyperthyroidism. Whole-study findings and limits: Ophthalmopathy was separated from stable hyperthyroidism by a 13-signature model with approximately 90% sensitivity and over 75% specificity. Detected in blood as well were most expanded thyroid clonotypes with frequency above 0.001.

TCR beta CDR3 regions were amplified from RNA transcripts. HTBI primers were employed in first-round RT-PCR, then a second-round multiplex PCR followed. TCRdb reanalysed the multiplex PCR reads using MiXCR and keeps one entry per CDR3 protein. The sample includes roughly 700,000 distinct CDR3 sequences, 40% of them seen just once. Material for sequencing was peripheral blood. The V call is TRBV7-9, the J call TRBJ1-4, with D tentatively TRBD1 (5 bases). This sequence was found in an adult man with Graves' ophthalmopathy. The CDR3 DNA reads TGTGCCAGCAGCTTAAAGGGACCGGAAAAACTGTTTTTT. Translation gives CASSLKGPEKLFF.